The clone carrying this TCR beta chain is deemed medium-sized by its frequency. Its cognate antigen is unknown. The CDR3 has 15 residues. CDR1 is KGHSH, CDR2 LQKENI, per germline. One tube held mixed TRB-A and TRB-B primer pools for touch-down PCR. For each CDR3 protein, TCRdb gives one entry from its re-call of the multiplex PCR reads, without DNA. Its table lists about 5,000 distinct CDR3 sequences. These data originate in a study of T cell clusters in autoimmune cytopenias. Study results and caveats: Compared with active autoimmune hepatitis patients, healthy donors showed about 3-fold more exclusive TRB clusters.

Each sample's input was around 250 ng genomic DNA, some 38,000 genome equivalents. A further study also used this sample, focusing on T cell repertoires in aging, cancer and after chemotherapy. That source adds: Compared with age-matched healthy donors, untreated hematological or solid cancer patients showed higher blood TCR clonality. In healthy donors, age-related TCR diversity loss mainly reflected lost richness.

V and J are TRBV18 and TRBJ2-1; TCRdb reports TRBD2, a call that lacks DNA to check it against. Sequenced: peripheral blood. This receptor was obtained from a human donor in good health. The CDR3 sequence: CASSPRLAGHNEQFF.